This entry features one T cell receptor (beta chain) sequence. Sequenced by immunoSEQ multiplex PCR; TCRdb stores in-frame clones only, minus some. The profile covers a few million clones, with approximately 95% appearing a single time and 0.1% to 0.15% taken by the ten largest. This sample is drawn from a study of shared clonotypes between healthy human individuals. The CDR3 loop spans 14 amino acids. Trimming cost V 6 bases and J 2 bases; bases outside gene matches: 3. Germline V lookup: CDR1 MGHDK, CDR2 SYGVNS. The material sequenced was naive CD4+ T cells sorted from blood. This sample's subset: CD45RA+ positively selected. The sequence derives from a man aged 18 to 30 in good health. This chain uses TRBV25-1 with TRBJ1-4, with 7 bases that match TRBD1. The CDR3 here is CASRATGTNEKLFF. CDR3 DNA: TGTGCCAGCAGAGCGACAGGGACTAATGAAAAACTGTTTTTT.